This T cell receptor (beta chain) was obtained from a study of CD8+CD57+ T cells in acquired aplastic anemia. The overall study: Sorted cells (CD4+ and CD8+) yielded DNA amounts that averaged approximately 3.1 ug.

Patients sequenced had flow cytometry evidence of CD8+CD57+ cell expansion. The template for TCR beta VDJ and CDR3 sequence profiling was genomic DNA. TCRdb re-called the reads with MiXCR, one entry per CDR3 protein. The profile shows over 150,000 distinct CDR3 sequences, 60% to 80% of them singletons. CDR1 and CDR2 from the germline V gene are MRHNA and SNTAGT. Trimming removed 5 bases from V and 5 bases from J, with 15 bases in between. The CDR3 has 14 amino acids. This TCR came from a human donor with aplastic anemia. The material sequenced was sorted CD4+, CD8+, or CD8+CD57+ T cells (not recorded which) from PBMCs. V usage is TRBV6-4 and J usage is TRBJ1-1; D perhaps matches TRBD1 (5 bases). The CDR3 DNA reads TGTGCCAGCAGTAGTGGCGGGGGATCGACTGAAGCTTTCTTT. Its protein product is CASSSGGGSTEAFF.